The following is a TCR beta chain sequence with its context. This sample is drawn from a study of blood T cell repertoires in COVID-19. Study-level background: Specimens from acute and convalescent COVID-19 originated in the United States, Italy and Spain. The analysed material was cDNA or gDNA that came from T cells, B-cell-depleted T cells, or PBMCs.

Losses at the gene ends were 5 bases for V and 6 bases for J; bases not matched to a gene: 4. The CDR3 is 14 amino acids. CDR1 and CDR2 from the germline V gene are MDHEN and SYDVKM. Original methodology: The assay estimated nucleated cells by amplifying reference gene primers. Here immunoSEQ multiplex PCR was the method, and the copy in TCRdb shows in-frame clones only, minus some. V and J calls plus clone size are reproduced from that table; the DNA served to infer D and trimming. There are roughly 360,000 clones in the sample; 81% occur only once, and 0.85% to 1.2% lies in the top ten. The clonotype comes from a human donor with acute or convalescent COVID-19. The donor label of this sample is uncertain. The sample comprised peripheral blood. The chain uses TRBV28 and TRBJ2-1; TRBD1 aligns across 10 bases. CDR3 sequence: CASSPWTGGNEQFF. The CDR3 DNA is TGTGCCAGCAGTCCGTGGACAGGGGGCAATGAGCAGTTCTTC.